Ten or more counts support the clone carrying this T cell receptor beta chain. The antigen remains undetermined. The sample is drawn from a study of spatial heterogeneity in lung cancer. For the study at large: More than eight raw reads, on average, carried each unique TCR and UMI combination.

The time point was: sample taken at primary tumor resection. Unsorted samples of tumor, nontumor lung or frozen PBMC had their whole RNA sequenced. The donors were about 72 patients with non-small cell lung cancer that was early-stage and untreated. Study findings and constraints: Ubiquitous expanded tumor TCRs were observed in blood more at resection than follow-up.

All TCR cDNA molecules were individually tagged with a unique molecular identifier. TCRdb recomputed calls from the 5' RACE reads with MiXCR, one row per CDR3 protein. The sample consists of 26,000 or so distinct CDR3 sequences, 8.4% of them appearing once. The source material was PBMCs, sampled at surgery. The receptor was isolated from a female donor with early-stage non-small cell lung cancer.

CDR3 nucleotide sequence: TGTGCCAGCAGCTTAGCACTTAATAATGAGCAGTTCTTC. Encoded protein: CASSLALNNEQFF. The rearrangement links TRBV7-8 to TRBJ2-1; D gene ambiguous. This CDR3 region has 13 residues. V lost 0 bases, J lost 7 bases, and 7 bases lay in between. Looked up from germline, CDR1 is SGHVS and CDR2 is FQNEAQ.